Each of the 23 T cell receptor beta chains below was sequenced from the same sample in a study of T-cell reconstitution after alpha-beta-depleted transplantation in children. The antigens of these receptors remain unknown. Unique molecular identifiers were built into the TCRbeta library. MiXCR, run by TCRdb on the PCR reads, gives a single entry per CDR3 protein. The sample lists hundreds of thousands of distinct CDR3 sequences; around 7.1% were seen once. General study points: By one year post-transplant, T-cell counts and diversity largely arose from T cells that were newly produced.

Sample: peripheral blood, taken 360 days after TCRalphabeta/CD19-depleted stem cell transplant. These receptors were collected from a female patient between 2 and 15 years old who had a stem cell transplant for Fanconi anemia, so the T cells may come from the graft donor.

This clonotype was counted at least ten times. This rearrangement joins TRBV7-3 to TRBJ2-2, with 11 bases fitting TRBD2. In germline, CDR1 is SGHTA, CDR2 FQGTGA. V shed 4 bases and J 8 bases; nucleotides not matched to a gene: 9. This CDR3 region has 16 residues. The CDR3 DNA reads TGTGCCAGCAGCTCCCAACTAGCGGGGGCCTCTGGGGAGCTGTTTTTT. Translated, it gives CASSSQLAGASGELFF.

The rearrangement links TRBV5-4 to TRBJ2-3, with 10 bases fitting TRBD1. The CDR3 length is 18 residues. From germline, CDR1 is SGHNT and CDR2 YYREEE (reference sequence). V shed 0 bases and J 5 bases; nucleotides not matched to a gene: 12. This CDR3 is CASSLDRGTGASGDTQYF. The DNA for the CDR3 is TGTGCCAGCAGCTTGGATAGGGGGACAGGGGCTTCGGGAGATACGCAGTATTTT.

This clonotype was detected a few times. The V gene is TRBV13, the J gene TRBJ2-7; D may correspond to TRBD1 or TRBD2 (5 bases each). With 5 bases removed from V and 9 bases from J, the gap between germline ends came to 23 bases. Germline CDR1 reads PRHDT; CDR2 reads FYEKMQ (reference sequence). CDR3 length: 15 amino acids. The CDR3 bases are TGTGCCAGCAGCCTGGGACGGCTAGGCCCTGGGGCGCAGTACGTC. This translates into CASSLGRLGPGAQYV.

This clonotype came up many times. The chain carries TRBV29-1 and TRBJ2-5; D not certain. The CDR3 spans 12 residues. CDR1 is SQVTM, CDR2 ANQGSEA, per germline. Trimming stripped 4 bases from V and 5 bases from J, with 11 bases between. The CDR3 here is CSVVLGGETQYF. The CDR3 DNA reads as TGCAGCGTTGTTCTCGGTGGGGAGACCCAGTACTTC. Using reference TRBV29-1 and TRBJ2-5 for the parts outside the CDR3, the full variable domain is SAVISQKPSRDICQRGTSLTIQCQVDSQVTMMFWYRQQPGQSLTLIATANQGSEATYESGFVIDKFPISRPNLTFSTLTVSNMSPEDSSIYLCSVVLGGETQYFGPGTRLLVL.

V is TRBV14 and J is TRBJ2-5; D ambiguous. Trimming cost V 3 bases and J 3 bases, with 8 bases left between them. This CDR3 has 13 residues. Germline V CDR1 and CDR2: SGHDN, FVKESK. The CDR3 region is CASSHLGKETQYF. CDR3 DNA sequence: TGTGCCAGCAGCCATCTAGGGAAAGAGACCCAGTACTTC. The full variable domain, in which reference TRBV14 and TRBJ2-5 provide the parts outside the CDR3, is EAGVTQFPSHSVIEKGQTVTLRCDPISGHDNLYWYRRVMGKEIKFLLHFVKESKQDESGMPNNRFLAERTGGTYSTLKVQPAELEDSGVYFCASSHLGKETQYFGPGTRLLVL.

This clonotype was seen at least ten times. The chain combines TRBV6-5 with TRBJ2-7; no reliable D call. The CDR3 contains 14 residues. Trimming stripped 0 bases from V and 2 bases from J, with 8 bases between. Germline V gives CDR1 MNHEY, CDR2 SVGAGI. In DNA form, the CDR3 reads TGTGCCAGCAGTTACTCTCGGACCCCCTACGAGCAGTACTTC. Its protein is CASSYSRTPYEQYF.

The chain combines TRBV2 with TRBJ1-1; no clear D gene. CDR1 SNHLY and CDR2 FYNNEI come from the germline V gene. The CDR3 spans 14 residues. V lost 3 bases and J 1 base, leaving 9 bases between the germline ends. CDR3: CASSEETPNTEAFF. The CDR3 nucleotides read TGTGCCAGCAGTGAGGAGACACCGAACACTGAAGCTTTCTTT.

This clonotype was seen repeatedly, ten times or more. The rearrangement links TRBV5-1 to TRBJ2-7; 7 positions agree with TRBD1. The germline V gene has CDR1 SGHRS and CDR2 YFSETQ. J lost 0 bases, V lost 3 bases, and 3 bases had no gene match. This CDR3 is 14 amino acids long. As DNA, the CDR3 is TGCGCCAGCAGCTCCGGGACAGTCTCCTACGAGCAGTACTTC. This encodes CASSSGTVSYEQYF.

The rearrangement links TRBV3-1 to TRBJ1-2; 7 bases map to TRBD1. The germline V gene encodes CDR1 LGHDT and CDR2 YNNKEL (reference sequence). This CDR3 region has 15 residues. The ends lost 4 bases at V and 3 bases at J; junction bases unmatched: 8. This chain's CDR3 is CASSRAAGGDYGYTF. As DNA, the CDR3 is TGTGCCAGCAGCCGTGCCGCAGGGGGAGACTATGGCTACACCTTC.

This clonotype was seen only a few times. The CDR3 sequence is CRPLISQDSNTEAFF. The CDR3, as DNA: TGCAGACCTCTAATTTCACAGGACAGTAACACTGAAGCTTTCTTT. The chain carries TRBV20-1 and TRBJ1-1, with D perhaps matching TRBD1 (6 bases). Germline V lookup: CDR1 DFQATT, CDR2 SNEGSKA (reference sequence). The CDR3 is 15 amino acids.

Ten or more counts support this clonotype. The V call is TRBV27, the J call TRBJ2-1, with D possibly TRBD2 on 6 matching bases. V lost 4 bases, J lost 7 bases, and 11 bases lay in between. CDR1 and CDR2 from the germline V gene are MNHEY and SMNVEV (reference sequence). The CDR3 has 13 amino acids. CDR3 residues: CASSYGLMNEQFF. In DNA, the CDR3 is TGTGCCAGCAGTTACGGACTAATGAATGAGCAGTTCTTC.

The table lists this clonotype with a few counts. The J gene is TRBJ1-1, the V gene TRBV20-1, with a weak D call TRBD1 (5 bases). CDR1 and CDR2 from the germline V gene are DFQATT and SNEGSKA (reference sequence). This CDR3 has 18 amino acids. Trimming removed 5 bases at V and 0 bases at J, with 25 bases between. In DNA form, the CDR3 reads TGCAGTGCTGGGGGGGAGGGTCAGATTCTTCTCATGAACACTGAAGCTTTCTTT. Residues: CSAGGEGQILLMNTEAFF.

This clonotype was detected a few times. The chain carries TRBV6-1 and TRBJ2-1; 7 bases map to TRBD1. V lost 6 bases to trimming and J lost 3 bases; unmatched junction nucleotides: 11. The CDR3 spans 16 residues. CDR1 and CDR2 (germline): MNHNS, SASEGT. The CDR3: CASSLTGAHLYNEQFF. CDR3 bases: TGTGCCAGCAGCCTAACAGGGGCCCATCTCTACAATGAGCAGTTCTTC.

The genes are TRBV28 and TRBJ2-7; D is perhaps TRBD2 (5 bases). V lost 3 bases and J lost 7, with 16 bases in between. Germline V gene data show CDR1 as MDHEN and CDR2 as SYDVKM. This CDR3 spans 14 amino acids. The CDR3: CASSFSRTGGEQYF. CDR3 DNA: TGTGCCAGCAGTTTCTCCCGGACCGGCGGGGAGCAGTACTTC.

In regard to this clonotype: This may be a read error: a much more frequent sequence differs by one nucleotide. The rearrangement joins TRBV20-1 to TRBJ2-7; 7 bases match TRBD1. Germline loops: CDR1 DFQATT, CDR2 SNEGSKA (reference sequence). The length of the CDR3 is 13 residues. V shed 5 bases and J 2 bases; nucleotides not matched to a gene: 6. The CDR3 sequence: CSAEGAFAYEQYF. In nucleotides, the CDR3 is TGCAGTGCTGAGGGGGCCTTTGCCTACGAGCAGTACTTC.

There are a few counts of this clonotype. This chain connects TRBV14 to TRBJ2-7; 7 nucleotides line up with TRBD1. Germline trimming cut 1 base from V and 6 bases from J; bases unmatched to any gene: 6. This CDR3 spans 14 amino acids. Germline V gives CDR1 SGHDN, CDR2 FVKESK. CDR3 loop: CASSQVATGVEQYF. Written as DNA, the CDR3 is TGTGCCAGCAGCCAAGTTGCCACAGGGGTCGAGCAGTACTTC.

This clonotype was seen repeatedly, ten times or more. The V call is TRBV15, the J call TRBJ1-1; D not certain. CDR1 and CDR2 from the germline V gene are LNHNV and YYDKDF (reference sequence). This CDR3 has 12 residues. The V gene lost 4 bases and the J gene lost 5 bases, with 8 bases spanning the gap. The CDR3 region is CATSNRWTEAFF. The CDR3 region has the DNA TGTGCCACCAGCAATAGGTGGACTGAAGCTTTCTTT.

This clonotype has a handful of counts. The V call is TRBV7-9, the J call TRBJ1-1; D not resolved. Germline assignment: CDR1 SEHNR and CDR2 FQNEAQ (reference sequence). The V gene lost 2 bases and the J gene lost 6 bases, with 7 bases spanning the gap. There are 12 residues in the CDR3. The CDR3 loop is CASSLKLAEAFF. The CDR3 DNA is TGTGCCAGCAGCTTAAAACTCGCTGAAGCTTTCTTT.

This clonotype was seen a few times. One end of the junction varies from germline; a read error may be responsible. This chain links TRBV13 with TRBJ2-2; D possibly corresponds to TRBD1 (6 bases). CDR3 length equals 15 residues. Per germline, CDR1 PRHDT and CDR2 FYEKMQ (reference sequence). The CDR3, as DNA: TGTGCCAGCAGCCTAGGACAGCGATACACCGGGGAGCTGTTTTTT. Its protein is CASSLGQRYTGELFF.

This clonotype was counted many times. V gene TRBV20-1 combines with J gene TRBJ1-5; D remains unclear. Trimming removed 0 bases from V and 0 bases from J, with 3 bases in between. Germline V lookup: CDR1 DFQATT, CDR2 SNEGSKA (reference sequence). The CDR3 loop spans 13 amino acids. CDR3 nucleotide sequence: TGCAGTGCTAGAGAGAATAGCAATCAGCCCCAGCATTTT. This sequence encodes CSARENSNQPQHF.

This clonotype was detected only a few times. In nucleotides, the CDR3 is TGTGCCAGCAGCTACTGGGTAAAGAACACCGGGGAGCTGTTTTTT. Translated: CASSYWVKNTGELFF. The chain links TRBV5-4 to TRBJ2-2, with D unclear. Germline lookup yields CDR1 SGHNT and CDR2 YYREEE (reference sequence). This CDR3 comprises 15 residues. Trimming cost V 3 bases and J 1 base, with 10 bases left between them.

The chain carries TRBV7-9 and TRBJ1-2; 9 nucleotides align to TRBD1. The J segment lost 5 bases and the V segment lost 4 bases, leaving 5 bases of the junction unmatched. The CDR3 is 14 residues long. Per the germline V gene, CDR1 is SEHNR and CDR2 is FQNEAQ (reference sequence). The CDR3 region has the DNA TGTGCCAGCAGCTCCCGGACAGGGGTTTATGGCTACACCTTC. This encodes CASSSRTGVYGYTF.

The chain's CDR3 is CASSRPNTGLGETQYF. The CDR3 DNA reads as TGTGCCAGCAGCCGGCCGAATACAGGTCTTGGGGAGACCCAGTACTTC. This sequence joins TRBV4-2 and TRBJ2-5; TRBD1 might be the D (5 bases). Trimming shortened V by 4 bases and J by 5 bases, and 20 bases separated the two germline ends. Germline CDR1 and CDR2: LGHNA and YNFKEQ. The CDR3 runs 16 residues.